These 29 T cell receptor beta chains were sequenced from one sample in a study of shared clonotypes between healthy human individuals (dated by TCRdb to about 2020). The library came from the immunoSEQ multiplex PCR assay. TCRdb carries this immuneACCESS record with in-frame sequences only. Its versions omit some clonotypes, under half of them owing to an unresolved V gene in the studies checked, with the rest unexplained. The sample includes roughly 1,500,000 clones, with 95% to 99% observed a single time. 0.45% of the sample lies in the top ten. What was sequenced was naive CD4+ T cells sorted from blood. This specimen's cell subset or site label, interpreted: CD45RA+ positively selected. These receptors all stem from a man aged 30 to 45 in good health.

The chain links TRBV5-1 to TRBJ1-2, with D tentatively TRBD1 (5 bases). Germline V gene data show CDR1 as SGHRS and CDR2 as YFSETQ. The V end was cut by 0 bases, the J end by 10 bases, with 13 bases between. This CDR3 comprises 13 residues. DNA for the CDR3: TGCGCCAGCAGCTTGGGGCAGGGCGTCGACTACACCTTC. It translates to CASSLGQGVDYTF.

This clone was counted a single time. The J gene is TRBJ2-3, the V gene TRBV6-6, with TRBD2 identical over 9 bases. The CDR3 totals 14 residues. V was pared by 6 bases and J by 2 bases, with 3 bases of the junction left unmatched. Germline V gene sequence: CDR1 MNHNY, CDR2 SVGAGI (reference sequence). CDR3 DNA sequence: TGTGCCAGCAGGACTAGCGGACTCACAGATACGCAGTATTTT. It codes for CASRTSGLTDTQYF.

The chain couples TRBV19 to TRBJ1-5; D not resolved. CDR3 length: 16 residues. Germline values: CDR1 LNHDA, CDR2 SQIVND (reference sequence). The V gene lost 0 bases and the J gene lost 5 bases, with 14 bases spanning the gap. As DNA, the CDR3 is TGTGCCAGTAGTATAGACCCATCGGAGGGTCATCAGCCCCAGCATTTT. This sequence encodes CASSIDPSEGHQPQHF.

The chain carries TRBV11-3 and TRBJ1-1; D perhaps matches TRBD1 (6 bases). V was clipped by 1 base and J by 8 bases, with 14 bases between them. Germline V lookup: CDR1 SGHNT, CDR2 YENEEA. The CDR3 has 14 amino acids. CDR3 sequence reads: CASSLGTAGAEAFF. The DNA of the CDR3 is TGTGCCAGCAGCTTAGGGACAGCCGGTGCCGAAGCTTTCTTT. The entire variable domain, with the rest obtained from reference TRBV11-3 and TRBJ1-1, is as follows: EAGVVQSPRYKIIEKKQPVAFWCNPISGHNTLYWYLQNLGQGPELLIRYENEEAVDDSQLPKDRFSAERLKGVDSTLKIQPAELGDSAVYLCASSLGTAGAEAFFGQGTRLTVV.

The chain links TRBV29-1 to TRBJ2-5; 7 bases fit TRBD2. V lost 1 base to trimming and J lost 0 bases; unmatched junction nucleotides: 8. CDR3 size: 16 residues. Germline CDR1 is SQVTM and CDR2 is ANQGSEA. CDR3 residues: CSVEGAASGHQETQYF. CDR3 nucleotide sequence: TGCAGCGTTGAAGGGGCAGCTAGCGGTCACCAAGAGACCCAGTACTTC.

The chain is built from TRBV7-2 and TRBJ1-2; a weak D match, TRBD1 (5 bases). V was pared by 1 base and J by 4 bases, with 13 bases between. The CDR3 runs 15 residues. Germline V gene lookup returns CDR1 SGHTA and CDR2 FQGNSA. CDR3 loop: CASSLVPDSGYGYTF. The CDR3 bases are TGTGCCAGCAGCTTAGTACCCGACAGTGGCTATGGCTACACCTTC.

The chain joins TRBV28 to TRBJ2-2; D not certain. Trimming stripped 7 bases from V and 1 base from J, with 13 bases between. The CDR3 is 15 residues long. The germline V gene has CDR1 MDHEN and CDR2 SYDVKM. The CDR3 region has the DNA TGTGCCAGCATTAGAGTAGGATGGAACACCGGGGAGCTGTTTTTT. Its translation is CASIRVGWNTGELFF.

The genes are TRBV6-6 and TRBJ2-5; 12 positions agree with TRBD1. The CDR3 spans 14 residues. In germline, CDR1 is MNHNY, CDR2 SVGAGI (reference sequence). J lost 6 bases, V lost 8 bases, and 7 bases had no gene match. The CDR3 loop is CASGTGGLVKTQYF. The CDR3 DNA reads TGTGCCAGCGGGACAGGGGGCCTTGTAAAGACCCAGTACTTC.

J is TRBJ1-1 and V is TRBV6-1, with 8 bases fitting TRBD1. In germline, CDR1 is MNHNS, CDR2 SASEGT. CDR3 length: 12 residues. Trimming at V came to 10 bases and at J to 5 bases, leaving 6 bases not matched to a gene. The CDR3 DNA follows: TGTGCCACCAGACAGGGGATGACTGAAGCTTTCTTT. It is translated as CATRQGMTEAFF.

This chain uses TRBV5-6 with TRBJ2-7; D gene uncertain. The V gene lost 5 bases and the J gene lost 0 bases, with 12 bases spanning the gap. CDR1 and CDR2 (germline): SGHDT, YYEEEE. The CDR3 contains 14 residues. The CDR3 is CASRVTPTSYEQYF. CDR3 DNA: TGTGCCAGCAGAGTGACACCAACCTCCTACGAGCAGTACTTC.

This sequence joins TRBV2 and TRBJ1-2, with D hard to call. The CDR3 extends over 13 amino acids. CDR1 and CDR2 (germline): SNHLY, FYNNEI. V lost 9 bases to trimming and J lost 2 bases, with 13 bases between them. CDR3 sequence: CARSQQINYGYTF. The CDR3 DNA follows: TGTGCCAGAAGTCAGCAGATAAACTATGGCTACACCTTC.

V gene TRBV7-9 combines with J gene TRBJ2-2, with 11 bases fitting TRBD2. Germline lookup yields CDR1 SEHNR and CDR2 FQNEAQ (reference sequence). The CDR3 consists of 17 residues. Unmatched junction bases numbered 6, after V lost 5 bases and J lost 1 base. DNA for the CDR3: TGTGCCAGCAGCACGATTAGCGGGAGGGAGAACACCGGGGAGCTGTTTTTT. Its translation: CASSTISGRENTGELFF.

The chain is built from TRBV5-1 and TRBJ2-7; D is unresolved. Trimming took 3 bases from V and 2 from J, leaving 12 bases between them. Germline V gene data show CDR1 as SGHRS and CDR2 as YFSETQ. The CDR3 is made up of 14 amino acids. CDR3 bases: TGCGCCAGCAGCTACTTAGGGAACCCCTACGAGCAGTACTTC. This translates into CASSYLGNPYEQYF.

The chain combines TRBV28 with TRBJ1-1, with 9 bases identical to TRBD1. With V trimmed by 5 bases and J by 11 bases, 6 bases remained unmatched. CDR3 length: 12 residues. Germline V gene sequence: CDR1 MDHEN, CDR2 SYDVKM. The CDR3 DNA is TGTGCCAGCAGTCGGACAGGGGAAGGGGCTTTCTTT. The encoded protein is CASSRTGEGAFF.

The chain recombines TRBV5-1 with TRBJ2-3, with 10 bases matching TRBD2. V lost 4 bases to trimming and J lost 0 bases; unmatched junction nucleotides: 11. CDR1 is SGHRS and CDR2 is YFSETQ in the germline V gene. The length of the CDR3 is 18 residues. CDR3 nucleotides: TGCGCCAGCAGCCCCGTCGCCCCACTAGCGGGAAGCACAGATACGCAGTATTTT. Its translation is CASSPVAPLAGSTDTQYF.

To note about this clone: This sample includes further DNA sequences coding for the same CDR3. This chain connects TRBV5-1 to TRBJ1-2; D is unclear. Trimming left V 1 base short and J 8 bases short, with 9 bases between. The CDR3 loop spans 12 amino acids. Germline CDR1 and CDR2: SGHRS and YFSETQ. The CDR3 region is CASSLRGDGYTF. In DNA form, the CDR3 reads TGCGCCAGCAGCTTGCGCGGTGACGGCTACACCTTC.

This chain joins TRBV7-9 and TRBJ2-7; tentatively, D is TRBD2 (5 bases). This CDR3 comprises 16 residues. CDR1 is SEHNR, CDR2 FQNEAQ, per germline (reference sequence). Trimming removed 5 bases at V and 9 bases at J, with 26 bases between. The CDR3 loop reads CASSPPVMGLPEGQYF. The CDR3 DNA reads TGTGCCAGCAGCCCACCCGTCATGGGCCTACCCGAGGGGCAGTACTTC.

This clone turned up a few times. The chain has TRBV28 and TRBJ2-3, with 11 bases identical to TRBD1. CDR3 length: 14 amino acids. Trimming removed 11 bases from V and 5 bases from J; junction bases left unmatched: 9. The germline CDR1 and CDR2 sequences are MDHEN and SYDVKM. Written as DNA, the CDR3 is TGTGCCGGGGCCGGGACAGGGGGAGGAGATACGCAGTATTTT. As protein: CAGAGTGGGDTQYF.

CDR3 region: CASSGSGGNQPQHF. For the CDR3, the DNA is TGTGCCAGCAGTGGCTCAGGGGGGAATCAGCCCCAGCATTTT. This rearrangement joins TRBV6-1 to TRBJ1-5; 7 bases are shared with TRBD1. V was pared by 4 bases and J by 4 bases, with 4 bases of the junction left unmatched. The CDR3 totals 14 residues. Germline V lookup: CDR1 MNHNS, CDR2 SASEGT.

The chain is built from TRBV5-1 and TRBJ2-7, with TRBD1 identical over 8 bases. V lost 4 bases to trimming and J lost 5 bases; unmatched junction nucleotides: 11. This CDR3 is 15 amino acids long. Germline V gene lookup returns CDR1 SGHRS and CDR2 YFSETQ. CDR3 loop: CASSLLDRVIHEQYF. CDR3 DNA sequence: TGCGCCAGCAGCCTCCTGGACAGGGTAATCCACGAGCAGTACTTC.

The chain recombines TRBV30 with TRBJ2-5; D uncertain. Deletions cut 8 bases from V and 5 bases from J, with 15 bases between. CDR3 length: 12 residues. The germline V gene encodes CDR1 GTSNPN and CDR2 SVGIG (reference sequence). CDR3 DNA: TGTGCCAGCCGACAACACGGTGAGACCCAGTACTTC. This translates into CASRQHGETQYF.

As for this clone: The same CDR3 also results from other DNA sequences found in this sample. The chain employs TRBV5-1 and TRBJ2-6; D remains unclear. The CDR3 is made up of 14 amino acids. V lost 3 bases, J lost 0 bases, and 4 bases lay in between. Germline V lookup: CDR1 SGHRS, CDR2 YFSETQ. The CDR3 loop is CASSSGSGANVLTF. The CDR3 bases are TGCGCCAGCAGCTCGGGCTCTGGGGCCAACGTCCTGACTTTC.

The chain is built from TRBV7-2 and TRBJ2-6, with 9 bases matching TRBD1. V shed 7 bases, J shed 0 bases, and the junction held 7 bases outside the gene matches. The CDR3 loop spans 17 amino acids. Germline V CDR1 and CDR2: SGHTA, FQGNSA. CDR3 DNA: TGTGCCAGCACCTCCGGGACAGGGATCTCTGGGGCCAACGTCCTGACTTTC. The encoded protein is CASTSGTGISGANVLTF. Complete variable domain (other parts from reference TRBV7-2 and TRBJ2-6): GAGVSQSPSNKVTEKGKDVELRCDPISGHTALYWYRQSLGQGLEFLIYFQGNSAPDKSGLPSDRFSAERTGGSVSTLTIQRTQQEDSAVYLCASTSGTGISGANVLTFGAGSRLTVL.

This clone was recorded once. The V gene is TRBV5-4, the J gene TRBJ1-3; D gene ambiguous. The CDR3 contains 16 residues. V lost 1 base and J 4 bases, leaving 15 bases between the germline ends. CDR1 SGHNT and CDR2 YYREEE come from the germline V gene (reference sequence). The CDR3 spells CASSLSPSRSGNTIYF. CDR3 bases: TGTGCCAGCAGCTTGAGCCCGTCACGCTCCGGAAACACCATATATTTT.

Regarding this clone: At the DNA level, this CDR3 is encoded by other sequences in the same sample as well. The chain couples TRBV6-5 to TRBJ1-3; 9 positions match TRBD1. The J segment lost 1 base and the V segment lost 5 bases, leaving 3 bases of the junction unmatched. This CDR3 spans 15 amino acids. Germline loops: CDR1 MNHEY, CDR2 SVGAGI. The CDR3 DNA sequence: TGTGCCAGCAGTAGAGGGACAGGGTCTGGAAACACCATATATTTT. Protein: CASSRGTGSGNTIYF.

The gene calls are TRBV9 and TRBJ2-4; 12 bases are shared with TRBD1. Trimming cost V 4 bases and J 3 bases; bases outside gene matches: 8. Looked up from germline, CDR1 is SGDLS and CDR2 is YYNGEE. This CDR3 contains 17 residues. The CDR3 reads CASSPRGTGGVKNIQYF. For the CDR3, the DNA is TGTGCCAGCAGCCCTAGGGGGACAGGGGGCGTCAAAAACATTCAGTACTTC.

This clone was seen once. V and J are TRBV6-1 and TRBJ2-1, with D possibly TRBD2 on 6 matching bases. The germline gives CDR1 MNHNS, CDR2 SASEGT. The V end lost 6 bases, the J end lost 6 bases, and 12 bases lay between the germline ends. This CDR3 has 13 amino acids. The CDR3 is CASSNPGVNEQFF. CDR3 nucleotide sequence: TGTGCCAGCAGCAATCCGGGGGTCAATGAGCAGTTCTTC.

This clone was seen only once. CDR3 sequence: CASSSGAGDYGYTF. As DNA, the CDR3 is TGTGCCAGCAGTTCCGGGGCCGGGGACTATGGCTACACCTTC. The V gene is TRBV28, the J gene TRBJ1-2, with D perhaps TRBD1 (5 bases). The CDR3 contains 14 residues. Trimming took 4 bases from V and 3 from J, leaving 12 bases between them. Germline CDR1 and CDR2: MDHEN and SYDVKM.

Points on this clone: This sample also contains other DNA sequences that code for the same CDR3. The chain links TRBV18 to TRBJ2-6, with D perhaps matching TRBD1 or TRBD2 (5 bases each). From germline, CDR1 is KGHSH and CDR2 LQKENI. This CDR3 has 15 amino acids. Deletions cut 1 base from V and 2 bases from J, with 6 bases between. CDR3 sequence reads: CASSPLGPGANVLTF. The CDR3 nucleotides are TGTGCCAGCTCACCACTGGGACCTGGGGCCAACGTCCTGACTTTC.